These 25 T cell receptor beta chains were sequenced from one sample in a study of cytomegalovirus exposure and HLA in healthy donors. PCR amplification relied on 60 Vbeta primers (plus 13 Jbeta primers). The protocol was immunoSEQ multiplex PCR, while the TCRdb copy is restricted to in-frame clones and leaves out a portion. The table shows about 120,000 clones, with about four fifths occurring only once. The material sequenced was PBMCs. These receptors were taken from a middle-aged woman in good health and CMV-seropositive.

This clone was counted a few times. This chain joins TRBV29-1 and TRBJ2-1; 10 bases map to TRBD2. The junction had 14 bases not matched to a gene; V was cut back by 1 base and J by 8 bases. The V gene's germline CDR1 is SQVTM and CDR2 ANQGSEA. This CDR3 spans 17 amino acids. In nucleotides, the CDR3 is TGCAGCGTTGAAGGCCTCGAAGCGGGAGGGCCTCTCCATGAGCAGTTCTTC. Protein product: CSVEGLEAGGPLHEQFF.

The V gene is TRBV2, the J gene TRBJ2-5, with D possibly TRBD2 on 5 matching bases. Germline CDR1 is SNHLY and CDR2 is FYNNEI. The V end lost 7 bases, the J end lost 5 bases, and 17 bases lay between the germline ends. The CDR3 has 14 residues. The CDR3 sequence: CASTRATIYETQYF. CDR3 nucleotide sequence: TGTGCCAGCACCCGAGCGACTATCTACGAGACCCAGTACTTC.

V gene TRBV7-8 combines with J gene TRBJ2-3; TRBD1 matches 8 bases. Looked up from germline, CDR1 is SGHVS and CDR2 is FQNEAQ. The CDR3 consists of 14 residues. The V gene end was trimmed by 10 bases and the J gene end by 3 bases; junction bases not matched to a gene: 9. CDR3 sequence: CATRTGTGTDTQYF. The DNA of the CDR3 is TGTGCCACCCGGACCGGGACAGGTACAGATACGCAGTATTTT.

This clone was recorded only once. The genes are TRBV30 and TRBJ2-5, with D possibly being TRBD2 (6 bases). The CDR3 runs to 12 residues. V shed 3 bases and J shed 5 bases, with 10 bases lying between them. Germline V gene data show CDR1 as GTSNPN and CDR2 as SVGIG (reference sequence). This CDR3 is CAWRDRGETQYF. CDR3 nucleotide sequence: TGTGCCTGGAGAGATCGGGGGGAGACCCAGTACTTC.

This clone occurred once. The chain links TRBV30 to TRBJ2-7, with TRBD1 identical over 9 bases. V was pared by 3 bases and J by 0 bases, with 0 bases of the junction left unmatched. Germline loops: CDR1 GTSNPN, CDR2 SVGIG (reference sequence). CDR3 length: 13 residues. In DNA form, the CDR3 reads TGTGCCTGGAGGACAGGGGGCTCCTACGAGCAGTACTTC. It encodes CAWRTGGSYEQYF.

CDR3 DNA sequence: TGTGCCAGCAGCTTGGTCGGGATCCTGACTTTC. Translated: CASSLVGILTF. The rearrangement links TRBV5-6 to TRBJ2-6; D might be TRBD2 (5 bases). This CDR3 has 11 amino acids. CDR1 and CDR2 from the germline V gene are SGHDT and YYEEEE. Trimming took 0 bases from V and 14 from J, leaving 6 bases between them.

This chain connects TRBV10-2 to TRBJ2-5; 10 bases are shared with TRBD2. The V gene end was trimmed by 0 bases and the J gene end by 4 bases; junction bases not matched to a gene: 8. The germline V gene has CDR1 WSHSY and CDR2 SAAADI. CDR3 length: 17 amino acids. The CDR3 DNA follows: TGCGCCAGCAGTGAGTCGAGGCTAGCGGGAGTAAGAGAGACCCAGTACTTC. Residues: CASSESRLAGVRETQYF.

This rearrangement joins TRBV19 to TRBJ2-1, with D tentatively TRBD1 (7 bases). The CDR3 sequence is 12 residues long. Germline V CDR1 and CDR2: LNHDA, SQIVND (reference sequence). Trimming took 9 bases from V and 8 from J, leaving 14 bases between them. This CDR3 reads CASRGGGYEQFF. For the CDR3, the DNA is TGTGCCAGCCGAGGAGGGGGCTATGAGCAGTTCTTC.

The CDR3, as DNA: TGTGCCAGCAGCCAGACAGGGGTCAATGAGCAGTTCTTC. Amino acid sequence: CASSQTGVNEQFF. The rearrangement joins TRBV5-6 to TRBJ2-1; TRBD1 matches 8 bases. This CDR3 has 13 amino acids. V was clipped by 4 bases and J by 6 bases; unmatched bases: 3. Germline lookup yields CDR1 SGHDT and CDR2 YYEEEE.

The CDR3 DNA sequence: TGTGCCAGCAGTCAGGACAGCCATAACTATGGCTACACCTTC. It encodes CASSQDSHNYGYTF. The V and J genes are TRBV6-5 and TRBJ1-2; possible D gene TRBD1, 6 bases. The CDR3 contains 14 residues. V was pared by 5 bases and J by 1 base, with 11 bases between. The V gene's germline CDR1 is MNHEY and CDR2 SVGAGI.

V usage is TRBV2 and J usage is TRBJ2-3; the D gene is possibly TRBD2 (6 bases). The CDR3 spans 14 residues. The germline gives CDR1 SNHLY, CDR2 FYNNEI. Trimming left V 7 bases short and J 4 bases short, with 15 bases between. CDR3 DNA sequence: TGTGCCAGCAATTTCCGACTAGGATCAGATACGCAGTATTTT. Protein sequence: CASNFRLGSDTQYF.

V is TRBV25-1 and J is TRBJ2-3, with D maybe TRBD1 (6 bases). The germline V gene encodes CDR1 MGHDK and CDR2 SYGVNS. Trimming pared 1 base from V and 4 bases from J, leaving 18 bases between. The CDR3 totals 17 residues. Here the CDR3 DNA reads TGTGCCAGCAGTGAATCCGACACAGGGATTTTAGCAGATACGCAGTATTTT. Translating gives CASSESDTGILADTQYF.

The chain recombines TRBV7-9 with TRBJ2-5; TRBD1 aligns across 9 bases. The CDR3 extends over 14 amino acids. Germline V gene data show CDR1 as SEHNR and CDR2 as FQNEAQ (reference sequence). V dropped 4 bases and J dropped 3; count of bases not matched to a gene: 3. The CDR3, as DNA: TGTGCCAGCAGCTGGGACAGGGAAAAAGAGACCCAGTACTTC. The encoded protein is CASSWDREKETQYF.

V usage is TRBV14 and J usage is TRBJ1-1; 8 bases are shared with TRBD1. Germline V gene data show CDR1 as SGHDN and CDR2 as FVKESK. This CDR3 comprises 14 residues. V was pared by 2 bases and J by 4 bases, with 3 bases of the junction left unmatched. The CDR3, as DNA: TGTGCCAGCAGCCAAATCACAGGGGGCACTGAAGCTTTCTTT. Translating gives CASSQITGGTEAFF.

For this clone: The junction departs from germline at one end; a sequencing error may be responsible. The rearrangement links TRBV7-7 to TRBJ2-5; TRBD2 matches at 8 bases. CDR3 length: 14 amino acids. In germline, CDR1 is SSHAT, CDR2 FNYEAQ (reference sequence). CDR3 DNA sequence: TGTGCTAGCAGCTTAGCGGGGCTAGATGAGACCCAGTACTTC. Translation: CASSLAGLDETQYF. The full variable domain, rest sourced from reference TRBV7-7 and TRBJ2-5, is GAGVSQSPRYKVTKRGQDVTLRCDPISSHATLYWYQQALGQGPEFLTYFNYEAQPDKSGLPSDRFSAERPEGSISTLTIQRTEQRDSAMYRCASSLAGLDETQYFGPGTRLLVL.

The CDR3 region has the DNA TGCGCCAGCAGCTTGGGCGACAGGGGGCTGGATTCACCCCTCCACTTT. As protein: CASSLGDRGLDSPLHF. The V and J genes are TRBV5-1 and TRBJ1-6; TRBD1 agrees at 10 bases. Germline trimming cut 0 bases from V and 8 bases from J; bases unmatched to any gene: 5. This CDR3 spans 16 amino acids. The germline CDR1 and CDR2 sequences are SGHRS and YFSETQ.

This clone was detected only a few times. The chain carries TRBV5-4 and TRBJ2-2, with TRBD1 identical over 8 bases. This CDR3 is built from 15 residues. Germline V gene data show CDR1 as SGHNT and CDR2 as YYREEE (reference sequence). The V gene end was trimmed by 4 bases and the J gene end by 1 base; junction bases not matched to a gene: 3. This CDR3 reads CASSAGTGNTGELFF. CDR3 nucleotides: TGTGCCAGCAGCGCCGGGACAGGGAACACCGGGGAGCTGTTTTTT.

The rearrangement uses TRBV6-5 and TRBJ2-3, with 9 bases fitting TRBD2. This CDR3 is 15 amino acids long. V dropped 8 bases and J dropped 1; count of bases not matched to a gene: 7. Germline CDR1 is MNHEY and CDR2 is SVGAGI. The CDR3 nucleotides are TGTGCCAGCGGTAGCGGGAGTATGGGCACAGATACGCAGTATTTT. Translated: CASGSGSMGTDTQYF.

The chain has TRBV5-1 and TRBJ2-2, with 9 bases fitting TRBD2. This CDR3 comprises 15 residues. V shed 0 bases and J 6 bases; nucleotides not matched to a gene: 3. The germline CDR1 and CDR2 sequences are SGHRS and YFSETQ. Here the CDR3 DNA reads TGCGCCAGCAGCTTGGCAGCGGGAGGCGCCGGGGAGCTGTTTTTT. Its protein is CASSLAAGGAGELFF.

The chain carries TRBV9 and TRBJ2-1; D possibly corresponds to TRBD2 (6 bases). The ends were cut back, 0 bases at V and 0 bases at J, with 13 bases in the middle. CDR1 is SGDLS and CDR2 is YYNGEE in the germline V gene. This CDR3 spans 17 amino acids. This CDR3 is CASSVVPSASSYNEQFF. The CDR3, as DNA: TGTGCCAGCAGCGTAGTTCCTAGCGCTAGCTCCTACAATGAGCAGTTCTTC. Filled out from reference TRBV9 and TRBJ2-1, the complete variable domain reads DSGVTQTPKHLITATGQRVTLRCSPRSGDLSVYWYQQSLDQGLQFLIQYYNGEERAKGNILERFSAQQFPDLHSELNLSSLELGDSALYFCASSVVPSASSYNEQFFGPGTRLTVL.

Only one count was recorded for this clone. The CDR3 reads CAISDGRSHEQFF. CDR3 DNA sequence: TGTGCCATCAGTGATGGGCGAAGTCATGAGCAGTTCTTC. The chain has TRBV10-3 and TRBJ2-1; D remains ambiguous. CDR3 length equals 13 residues. The germline gives CDR1 ENHRY, CDR2 SYGVKD. The V gene lost 3 bases and the J gene lost 8 bases, with 11 bases spanning the gap.

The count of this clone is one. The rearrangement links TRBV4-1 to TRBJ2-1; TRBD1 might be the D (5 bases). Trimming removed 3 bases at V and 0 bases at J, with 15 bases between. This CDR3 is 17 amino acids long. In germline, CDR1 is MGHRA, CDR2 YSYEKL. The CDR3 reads CASSHRWTSSSYNEQFF. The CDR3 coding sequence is TGCGCCAGCAGCCACCGGTGGACAAGCAGCTCCTACAATGAGCAGTTCTTC.

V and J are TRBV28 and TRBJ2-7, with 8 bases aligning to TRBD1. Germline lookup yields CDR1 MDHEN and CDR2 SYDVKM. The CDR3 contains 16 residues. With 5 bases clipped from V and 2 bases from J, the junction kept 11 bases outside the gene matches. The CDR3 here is CASSHHTGGHTYEQYF. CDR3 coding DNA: TGTGCCAGCAGTCACCACACAGGGGGGCACACCTACGAGCAGTACTTC.

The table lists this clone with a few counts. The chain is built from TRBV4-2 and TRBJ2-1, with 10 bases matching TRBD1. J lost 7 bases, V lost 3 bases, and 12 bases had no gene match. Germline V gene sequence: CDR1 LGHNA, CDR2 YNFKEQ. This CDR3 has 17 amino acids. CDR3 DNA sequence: TGTGCCAGCAGCCATGACCCGGGACAGGGGATTCTGAATGAGCAGTTCTTC. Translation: CASSHDPGQGILNEQFF.

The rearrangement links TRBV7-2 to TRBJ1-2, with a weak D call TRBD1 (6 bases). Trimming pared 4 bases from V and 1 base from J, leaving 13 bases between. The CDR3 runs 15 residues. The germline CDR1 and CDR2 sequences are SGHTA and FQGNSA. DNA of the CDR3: TGTGCCAGCAGCTACGTGGACAGAGATAACTATGGCTACACCTTC. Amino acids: CASSYVDRDNYGYTF.